This is a list of T cell receptor beta chains from one sample in a study of identical twins. MiXCR was run by TCRdb on the 5' RACE reads, yielding one entry per CDR3 protein. The table has about 920,000 distinct CDR3 sequences, roughly an eighth seen once. Separately, the same data were catalogued under a study of yellow fever vaccine responses in identical twins.

Sequenced input: PBMCs. The receptors were sampled from a woman aged 18-29 years in good health. The CDR3 runs from the conserved cysteine through the conserved F or W. A D gene is named only where the DNA matches it firmly.

d_call,v_call,j_call,cdr3_aa
TRBD2,TRBV7-2,TRBJ2-2,CASSTREGHPGELFF
.,TRBV28,TRBJ2-7,CASSRNRDEQYF
.,TRBV29-1,TRBJ2-7,CSVAIGTEQYF
.,TRBV9,TRBJ2-1,CASSVGGTIHEQFF
.,TRBV10-3,TRBJ2-3,CAISGRITDTQYF
.,TRBV20-1,TRBJ2-4,CSARDFTGAEDKNIQYF
.,TRBV29-1,TRBJ2-4,CSVGSQNIQYF
.,TRBV13,TRBJ2-3,CASSSPQYIDTQYF
.,TRBV2,TRBJ2-1,CASSDLGTIRSNEQFF
.,TRBV3-1,TRBJ1-2,CASSQGETNGYTF
TRBD1,TRBV5-1,TRBJ2-5,CASSLGGTGQNQETQYF
.,TRBV5-1,TRBJ1-1,CASSVQGRGTEAFF
TRBD1,TRBV20-1,TRBJ1-5,CSAEPTGDNQPQHF
TRBD2,TRBV28,TRBJ2-7,CASSLGRAGGPYEQYF
TRBD2,TRBV20-1,TRBJ2-2,CSAREGLAGAGGELFF
TRBD2,TRBV27,TRBJ2-1,CASSQQTSGGPYNEQFF
TRBD2,TRBV5-1,TRBJ2-5,CASSWGRSSGNNEETQYF
TRBD2,TRBV11-2,TRBJ2-2,CASSSTRFSGGYTGELFF
.,TRBV7-9,TRBJ2-7,CASSLSHLLEQYF
.,TRBV7-9,TRBJ1-4,CASIGAGEKLFF
.,TRBV6-1,TRBJ2-5,CASTPTVDQETQYF
.,TRBV5-1,TRBJ2-5,CASSLEGQPKETQYF
TRBD1,TRBV13,TRBJ1-1,CASSLLQGEFTEAFF
TRBD1,TRBV25-1,TRBJ1-5,CASSGGQGNNQPQHF
.,TRBV15,TRBJ2-1,CATSHRTYNEQFF
.,TRBV12-3/TRBV12-4,TRBJ1-2,CASRITGSYGYTF
TRBD1,TRBV29-1,TRBJ2-5,CSVGVNRGLEKTQYF
TRBD2,TRBV12-3/TRBV12-4,TRBJ2-3,CASSPTSEGTQYF
.,TRBV12-3/TRBV12-4,TRBJ2-5,CASSLTGTLQETQYF
TRBD1,TRBV11-3,TRBJ2-5,CASSQRTGRMQETQYF
TRBD2,TRBV12-3/TRBV12-4,TRBJ2-1,CASQAGTRSYNEQFF
.,TRBV27,TRBJ1-2,CASSLAVNYGYTF
.,TRBV20-1,TRBJ2-7,CSARDSRDTSYEQYF
.,TRBV20-1,TRBJ2-3,CSAPIQTDTQYF